This T cell receptor beta chain derives from a study of shared clonotypes between healthy human individuals. TCRdb keeps only in-frame clones here, not all; method: immunoSEQ multiplex PCR. The profile shows some 2,100,000 clones, approximately 94% of them singletons. This clone has only a few counts. The CDR3 loop spans 12 amino acids. Germline V gene data show CDR1 as GTSNPN and CDR2 as SVGIG (reference sequence). V was clipped by 5 bases and J by 10 bases, with 17 bases between them. The V gene is TRBV30, the J gene TRBJ1-1; D is possibly TRBD1 (5 bases). Sequencing was performed on naive CD4+ T cells sorted from blood. Noted subset: CD45RA+ positively selected. The TCR sequence derives from a man between 18 and 29 years old in good health. CDR3 sequence: CAWRDGGTGAFF. CDR3 DNA: TGTGCCTGGCGGGACGGGGGAACGGGAGCTTTCTTT.